This T cell receptor beta chain comes out of a study of early T cells in non-severe SARS-CoV-2 infection. Background on the study: Chains were not paired, and sequencing was done on bulk RNA from unsorted whole blood.

The V and J ends lost 0 bases and 4 bases, in that order; junction bases with no gene match: 10. Germline lookup yields CDR1 SGHRS and CDR2 YFSETQ. The CDR3 spans 18 residues. This clonotype was found a few times. Its antigen is as yet unknown. The TCR library protocol attached unique molecular identifiers to the individual cDNA molecules. TCRdb reprocessed the 5' RACE reads via MiXCR and lists one record per CDR3 protein. The sample lists about 90,000 distinct CDR3 sequences; 9.5% to 15% were seen once. Study-wide points: There was a bias toward anti-spike CD8 responses in VDJdb matching, which missed private and CD4 specificities.

The rearrangement joins TRBV5-1 to TRBJ1-6; TRBD1 aligns across 7 bases. This receptor was identified in an adult who was a healthcare worker with PCR-confirmed SARS-CoV-2 infection or an uninfected control (not recorded which). This sample comprised whole blood, obtained at baseline. CDR3 in amino acids: CASSLEPVSGQYNSPLHF. CDR3 nucleotide sequence: TGCGCCAGCAGCTTGGAGCCGGTTTCGGGACAGTATAATTCACCCCTCCACTTT.